This T cell receptor beta chain appears in the sequencing data of a study of shared clonotypes between healthy human individuals. Original methodology: Because ImmunoSEQ provided only junction sequences with no quality scores, the filtering differed. The table came from immunoSEQ multiplex PCR; TCRdb's copy has only in-frame clones and leaves some out. Clone size and the V and J calls come from that table; the DNA yielded D and trimming. Of over 400,000 clones detected, about 96% appear once; the ten largest clones hold 0.05% to 0.07%. With respect to this clone: Its antigen is undetermined.

Study-wide points: Represented genetic and exposure-history diversity was restricted by having few donors. Naive subsets tended to show greater estimated richness than memory subsets.

CDR3 size: 17 residues. Trimming took off 6 bases at V and 2 bases at J, with 22 bases between the two ends. Germline V gene sequence: CDR1 SGDLS, CDR2 YYNGEE. Sequenced material: naive CD4+ T cells sorted from blood. Subset meaning: CD45RA+ positively selected. The origin of this receptor is a woman aged 30 to 39 in good health. V usage is TRBV9 and J usage is TRBJ2-3; D may correspond to TRBD1 or TRBD2 (5 bases each). CDR3 amino acids: CASTPRGRDGYTDTQYF. The CDR3 DNA is TGTGCCAGCACCCCCCGGGGAAGGGACGGATACACAGATACGCAGTATTTT.